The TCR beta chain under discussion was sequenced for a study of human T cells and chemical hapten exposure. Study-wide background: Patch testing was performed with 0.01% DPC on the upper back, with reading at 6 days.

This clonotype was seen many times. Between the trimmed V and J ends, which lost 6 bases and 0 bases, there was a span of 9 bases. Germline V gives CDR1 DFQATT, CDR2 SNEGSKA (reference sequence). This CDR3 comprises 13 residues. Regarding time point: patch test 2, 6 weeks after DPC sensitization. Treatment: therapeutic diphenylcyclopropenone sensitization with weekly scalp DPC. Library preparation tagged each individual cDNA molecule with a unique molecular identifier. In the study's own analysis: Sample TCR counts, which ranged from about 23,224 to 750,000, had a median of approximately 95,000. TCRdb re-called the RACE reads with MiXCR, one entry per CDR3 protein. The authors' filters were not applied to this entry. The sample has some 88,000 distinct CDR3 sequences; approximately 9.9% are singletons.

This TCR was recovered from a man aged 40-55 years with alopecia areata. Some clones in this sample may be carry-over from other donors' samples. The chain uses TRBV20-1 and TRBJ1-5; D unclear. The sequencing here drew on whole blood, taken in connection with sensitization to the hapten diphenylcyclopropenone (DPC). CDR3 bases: TGCAGTGCGCGAGGCACTAGCAATCAGCCCCAGCATTTT. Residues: CSARGTSNQPQHF.